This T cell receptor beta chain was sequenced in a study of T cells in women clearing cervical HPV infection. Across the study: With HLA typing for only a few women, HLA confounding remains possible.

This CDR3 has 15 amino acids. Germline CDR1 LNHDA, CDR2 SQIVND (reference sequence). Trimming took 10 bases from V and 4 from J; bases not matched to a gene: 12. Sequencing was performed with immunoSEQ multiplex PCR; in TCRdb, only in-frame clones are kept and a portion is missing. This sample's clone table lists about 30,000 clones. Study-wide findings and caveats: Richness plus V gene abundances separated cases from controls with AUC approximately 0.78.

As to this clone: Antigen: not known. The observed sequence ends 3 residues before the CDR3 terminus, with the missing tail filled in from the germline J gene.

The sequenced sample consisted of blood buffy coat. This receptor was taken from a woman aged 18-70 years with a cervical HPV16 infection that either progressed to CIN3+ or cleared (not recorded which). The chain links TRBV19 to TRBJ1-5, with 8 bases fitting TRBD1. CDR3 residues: CATRGQGWGNQPQHF. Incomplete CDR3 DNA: TGTGCCACCCGCGGACAGGGATGGGGTAATCAGCCC.